This note documents a single T cell receptor beta chain sequence. The repertoire was sequenced with immunoSEQ multiplex PCR; TCRdb's copy has only in-frame clones and lacks some. Among roughly 90,000 clones listed, 85% to 95% were seen once. The record originates from a study of T cell changes during pregnancy in multiple sclerosis. The specimen was peripheral blood, collected in the first trimester of pregnancy. The receptor was isolated from a female donor with multiple sclerosis, enrolled in a pregnancy study.

The CDR3 nucleotides are TGTGCCAGCAGTTACTCGAATCAGGGAAACACCATATATTTT. This gives the protein CASSYSNQGNTIYF. The chain uses TRBV6-5 and TRBJ1-3; no clear D. Germline CDR1 MNHEY, CDR2 SVGAGI. The CDR3 runs to 14 residues. V lost 0 bases, J lost 4 bases, and 7 bases lay in between.